Presented here are 7 T cell receptor beta chains from one specimen sequenced in a study of cytomegalovirus exposure and HLA in healthy donors. With 60 Vbeta and 13 Jbeta primers, the PCR was carried out. Assay: immunoSEQ multiplex PCR; the TCRdb copy retains only in-frame clones and omits some. The sample contains 150,000 to 200,000 clones, approximately 85% of which appear only once. Material: PBMCs. These receptors all come from a woman aged 45-59 years in good health and CMV-seronegative.

The chain carries TRBV6-5 and TRBJ1-6, with unresolved D. V was cut by 0 bases and J by 4 bases, with 10 bases left in between. This CDR3 has 16 residues. Germline V CDR1 and CDR2: MNHEY, SVGAGI. This chain's CDR3 is CASSYSSDSYNSPLHF. As DNA, the CDR3 is TGTGCCAGCAGTTACTCCAGTGATTCGTATAATTCACCCCTCCACTTT.

V usage is TRBV29-1 and J usage is TRBJ2-5; 10 nucleotides align to TRBD1. The CDR3 covers 15 residues. The V and J ends lost 4 bases and 5 bases, in that order; junction bases with no gene match: 10. CDR1 is SQVTM and CDR2 is ANQGSEA in the germline V gene. CDR3 sequence reads: CSVGTGGIRAETQYF. The CDR3 DNA reads as TGCAGCGTTGGGACAGGGGGTATTCGGGCGGAGACCCAGTACTTC.

The rearrangement joins TRBV7-2 to TRBJ2-7; TRBD2 agrees at 9 bases. The CDR3 extends over 17 amino acids. V shed 5 bases, J shed 2 bases, and the junction held 13 bases outside the gene matches. The germline V gene encodes CDR1 SGHTA and CDR2 FQGNSA. CDR3 region: CASSPPGGAGGAYEQYF. CDR3 sequence (DNA): TGTGCCAGCAGCCCGCCTGGGGGAGCGGGAGGTGCCTACGAGCAGTACTTC.

This rearrangement joins TRBV18 to TRBJ2-7, with a tentative D call TRBD1 (6 bases). Germline CDR1 KGHSH, CDR2 LQKENI. The CDR3 is 14 amino acids. Trimming removed 5 bases from V and 0 bases from J, with 11 bases in between. In DNA form, the CDR3 reads TGTGCCAGCTCAGTCCCACAGGGCTCCTACGAGCAGTACTTC. Protein sequence: CASSVPQGSYEQYF.

This clone was recorded once. J is TRBJ1-2 and V is TRBV6-5; 7 nucleotides match TRBD1. J gave up 2 bases and V 4 bases, and 7 bases lay outside the gene matches. The V gene's germline CDR1 is MNHEY and CDR2 SVGAGI. This CDR3 region has 15 residues. This CDR3 reads CASSSRQGTNYGYTF. The CDR3 nucleotides are TGTGCCAGCAGTTCCCGACAGGGAACGAACTATGGCTACACCTTC.

This chain uses TRBV5-1 with TRBJ1-5, with TRBD1 identical over 10 bases. CDR1 is SGHRS, CDR2 YFSETQ, per germline. CDR3 size: 14 residues. Trimming cost V 4 bases and J 7 bases; bases outside gene matches: 5. CDR3 bases: TGCGCCAGCAGCCCGGGGACAGGGGAACAGCCCCAGCATTTT. This encodes CASSPGTGEQPQHF.

This chain joins TRBV9 and TRBJ2-6; D not certain. The germline V gene encodes CDR1 SGDLS and CDR2 YYNGEE. This CDR3 has 14 residues. Trimming took off 4 bases at V and 5 bases at J, with 10 bases between the two ends. The CDR3 sequence is CASSSTRWANVLTF. CDR3 nucleotide sequence: TGTGCCAGCAGCTCCACACGCTGGGCCAACGTCCTGACTTTC.